A single sample gave rise to the 20 T cell receptor beta chains below, sequenced in a study of CD8 T cells in ankylosing spondylitis. MiXCR was run by TCRdb on the 5' RACE reads, yielding one entry per CDR3 protein. Here the sample spans 330,000 or so distinct CDR3 sequences, 8% being singletons. No antigen has been assigned to these receptors. Overall study results and limits: One TCR beta motif, made up of roughly eight highly homologous variants, appeared characteristic of ankylosing spondylitis blood.

Sequencing was performed on blood, either unsorted or a sorted T cell fraction (not recorded which). These TCRs come from a male donor with ankylosing spondylitis.

This clonotype was observed many times. Germline and junction disagree at one end, which may indicate a read error. The chain uses TRBV5-1 and TRBJ2-3; D not certain. From germline, CDR1 is SGHRS and CDR2 YFSETQ. The CDR3 spans 11 residues. This chain's CDR3 is CASSSTDTQYF. CDR3 nucleotide sequence: TGTGCCAGCAGCTCCACAGATACGCAGTATTTT.

At least ten counts were recorded for this clonotype. The chain has TRBV20-1 and TRBJ2-1; D uncertain. The germline V and J ends were trimmed by 6 bases and 4 bases, with 19 bases remaining between them. Germline V gene lookup returns CDR1 DFQATT and CDR2 SNEGSKA (reference sequence). This CDR3 spans 15 amino acids. DNA for the CDR3: TGCAGTGCCGATTCTAGGTGGGAATCATACAATGAGCAGTTCTTC. This gives the protein CSADSRWESYNEQFF.

J is TRBJ2-1 and V is TRBV9; 7 nucleotides align to TRBD2. V was pared by 3 bases and J by 8 bases, with 5 bases of the junction left unmatched. The CDR3 spans 13 residues. Germline V gives CDR1 SGDLS, CDR2 YYNGEE. The CDR3 coding sequence is TGTGCCAGCAGCGCCCCGGGGAGGGATGAGCAGTTCTTC. This encodes CASSAPGRDEQFF.

J is TRBJ2-1 and V is TRBV28; 7 bases are shared with TRBD2. Germline CDR1 MDHEN, CDR2 SYDVKM. Germline trimming cut 2 bases from V and 7 bases from J; bases unmatched to any gene: 20. The CDR3 runs to 19 residues. CDR3 protein: CASSLTPIQSGIFLNEQFF. The CDR3 DNA is TGTGCCAGCAGTTTAACCCCCATTCAGAGCGGGATCTTCCTAAATGAGCAGTTCTTC.

This clonotype was seen ten or more times. The rearrangement uses TRBV2 and TRBJ2-7, with 8 bases identical to TRBD1. This CDR3 contains 17 residues. In germline, CDR1 is SNHLY, CDR2 FYNNEI. V lost 1 base and J lost 0; bases outside the gene matches: 8. CDR3 coding DNA: TGTGCCAGCAGTGAAGTAGGACAGGGTTTTTTCTCCTACGAGCAGTACTTC. Protein product: CASSEVGQGFFSYEQYF.

In this sample, this clonotype turned up many times. This chain links TRBV9 with TRBJ2-2, with D hard to call. The CDR3 is 13 residues long. Germline-derived CDR1 and CDR2 are SGDLS and YYNGEE. V lost 0 bases and J lost 6, with 6 bases in between. DNA of the CDR3: TGTGCCAGCAGCGTAGAAGTTCCCGGGGAGCTGTTTTTT. This translates into CASSVEVPGELFF.

V gene TRBV18 combines with J gene TRBJ2-2; unclear D gene. Germline CDR1 KGHSH, CDR2 LQKENI. This CDR3 has 14 residues. V gave up 3 bases and J gave up 4 bases, with 9 bases separating them. This CDR3 reads CASSPLYGTGELFF. The CDR3 DNA reads as TGTGCCAGCTCACCCCTCTATGGCACCGGGGAGCTGTTTTTT. The full variable domain, with the rest looked up from reference TRBV18 and TRBJ2-2, is NAGVMQNPRHLVRRRGQEARLRCSPMKGHSHVYWYRQLPEEGLKFMVYLQKENIIDESGMPKERFSAEFPKEGPSILRIQQVVRGDSAAYFCASSPLYGTGELFFGEGSRLTVL.

This clonotype was counted only a few times. The chain couples TRBV10-3 to TRBJ2-1, with TRBD2 matching 8 bases. Germline CDR1 and CDR2: ENHRY and SYGVKD. V dropped 7 bases and J dropped 9; count of bases not matched to a gene: 11. The CDR3 sequence is 14 residues long. The DNA for the CDR3 is TGTGCCATCACCCCCTTTCCGGCGGGAGGTGAGCAGTTCTTC. It specifies CAITPFPAGGEQFF.

This clonotype showed up just a few times. The chain has TRBV4-1 and TRBJ2-7; 7 positions match TRBD2. This CDR3 is built from 16 residues. Trimming took 3 bases from V and 2 from J; bases not matched to a gene: 10. Germline V gene data show CDR1 as MGHRA and CDR2 as YSYEKL. This CDR3 is CASSQVLAGRTYEQYF. Written as DNA, the CDR3 is TGCGCCAGCAGCCAGGTTTTAGCGGGTCGCACCTACGAGCAGTACTTC.

The chain is built from TRBV10-3 and TRBJ2-3; weak D call: TRBD1 (6 bases). This CDR3 is built from 16 residues. The V and J ends lost 8 bases and 1 base respectively, with 19 bases between them. Germline V lookup: CDR1 ENHRY, CDR2 SYGVKD. This CDR3 is CAISGGIRQGTDTQYF. CDR3 sequence (DNA): TGTGCCATCTCAGGAGGAATCCGACAGGGCACAGATACGCAGTATTTT.

The chain couples TRBV20-1 to TRBJ2-7; no reliable D call. V shed 2 bases and J shed 0 bases, with 5 bases lying between them. The CDR3 runs 12 residues. Germline V lookup: CDR1 DFQATT, CDR2 SNEGSKA (reference sequence). The CDR3 nucleotides read TGCAGTGCTAGACCCAACTCCTACGAGCAGTACTTC. Its translation is CSARPNSYEQYF.

There are a few counts of this clonotype. The V and J genes are TRBV12-3 or TRBV12-4 and TRBJ2-6; 8 bases fit TRBD1. This CDR3 spans 15 amino acids. V shed 5 bases and J 3 bases; nucleotides not matched to a gene: 3. The CDR3 DNA reads TGTGCCAGCAGTGAGACAGGGGTTGGGGCCAACGTCCTGACTTTC. Its translation: CASSETGVGANVLTF.

The chain has TRBV15 and TRBJ2-7; TRBD2 matches 8 bases. V was clipped by 5 bases and J by 3 bases; unmatched bases: 12. From germline, CDR1 is LNHNV and CDR2 YYDKDF (reference sequence). The CDR3 spans 16 residues. CDR3: CATSQTLSGSSYEQYF. The CDR3 bases are TGTGCCACCAGCCAGACCTTGAGCGGGAGTAGCTACGAGCAGTACTTC.

The CDR3 loop reads CASSRGQGHEKLFF. Here the CDR3 DNA reads TGTGCCAGCAGCCGTGGACAAGGGCATGAAAAACTGTTTTTT. V and J are TRBV28 and TRBJ1-4; D is perhaps TRBD1 (5 bases). Germline-derived CDR1 and CDR2 are MDHEN and SYDVKM. CDR3 length equals 14 residues. Trimming took 6 bases from V and 6 from J, leaving 14 bases between them.

The rearrangement links TRBV6-2 or TRBV6-3 to TRBJ2-7; TRBD2 is a possible D gene (5 bases). The germline V gene has CDR1 MNHEY and CDR2 SVGEGT. The CDR3 spans 14 residues. Trimming pared 10 bases from V and 3 bases from J, leaving 19 bases between. Here the CDR3 DNA reads TGTGCCACCGGGGATGGAGGTCCCCGCTACGAGCAGTACTTC. It translates to CATGDGGPRYEQYF.

This clonotype was observed at least ten times. The chain has TRBV6-1 and TRBJ2-5, with D perhaps TRBD2 (6 bases). The CDR3 consists of 14 residues. Trimming cost V 6 bases and J 1 base, with 12 bases left between them. Per the germline V gene, CDR1 is MNHNS and CDR2 is SASEGT. The CDR3 DNA reads as TGTGCCAGCAGCACCCTAGCGTTCCAAGAGACCCAGTACTTC. This translates into CASSTLAFQETQYF.

The chain employs TRBV7-9 and TRBJ1-2; TRBD1 is a possible D gene (5 bases). Deletions cut 5 bases from V and 4 bases from J, with 11 bases between. CDR1 and CDR2 from the germline V gene are SEHNR and FQNEAQ (reference sequence). This CDR3 spans 13 amino acids. The CDR3 DNA is TGTGCCAGCAGCATTGACAGAAGCTATGGCTACACCTTC. It yields the protein CASSIDRSYGYTF. Drawing the rest from reference TRBV7-9 and TRBJ1-2, the complete variable domain is DTGVSQNPRHKITKRGQNVTFRCDPISEHNRLYWYRQTLGQGPEFLTYFQNEAQLEKSRLLSDRFSAERPKGSFSTLEIQRTEQGDSAMYLCASSIDRSYGYTFGSGTRLTVV.

The rearrangement joins TRBV29-1 to TRBJ1-3; D is ambiguous. Between the trimmed V and J ends, which lost 0 bases and 0 bases, there was a span of 6 bases. The CDR3 consists of 14 residues. CDR1 SQVTM and CDR2 ANQGSEA come from the germline V gene. In nucleotides, the CDR3 is TGCAGCGTTGAAGATAACAACTCTGGAAACACCATATATTTT. This sequence encodes CSVEDNNSGNTIYF.

The chain combines TRBV19 with TRBJ2-2, with D perhaps given as TRBD1 or TRBD2 (5 bases each). Trimming left V 5 bases short and J 1 base short, with 14 bases between. Germline V gives CDR1 LNHDA, CDR2 SQIVND (reference sequence). The CDR3 loop spans 16 amino acids. The DNA of the CDR3 is TGTGCCAGTAGTCCCCGAGGGACCTGGAACACCGGGGAGCTGTTTTTT. It encodes CASSPRGTWNTGELFF. Looking up the rest from reference TRBV19 and TRBJ2-2 gives the full variable domain: DGGITQSPKYLFRKEGQNVTLSCEQNLNHDAMYWYRQDPGQGLRLIYYSQIVNDFQKGDIAEGYSVSREKKESFPLTVTSAQKNPTAFYLCASSPRGTWNTGELFFGEGSRLTVL.

This chain uses TRBV7-2 with TRBJ1-6; 9 bases are a match to TRBD1. The CDR3 runs 15 residues. Germline V gene data show CDR1 as SGHTA and CDR2 as FQGNSA. J was trimmed by 10 bases and V by 5 bases; bases with no gene match: 9. CDR3 residues: CASSQMTGGTSPLHF. The CDR3 DNA sequence: TGTGCCAGCAGCCAAATGACAGGGGGGACATCACCCCTCCACTTT.